The 22 T cell receptor beta chains presented below share a single source sample, sequenced in a study of identifying expanded T cells in peripheral blood. This table comes from immunoSEQ multiplex PCR, and its TCRdb copy is limited to in-frame clones, with some not included. This sample has over 85,000 clones, with roughly 85% found just once. The specimen sequenced was blood. Source of these receptors: a person aged 18 to 70 in good health.

This clone was seen only a few times. This chain connects TRBV15 to TRBJ1-5; no definite D call. The V end was cut by 0 bases, the J end by 5 bases, with 5 bases between. CDR1 is LNHNV, CDR2 YYDKDF, per germline (reference sequence). This CDR3 comprises 13 residues. The CDR3 DNA reads as TGTGCCACCAGCAGAGATGAGGATCAGCCCCAGCATTTT. Encoded protein: CATSRDEDQPQHF.

The rearrangement joins TRBV30 to TRBJ2-5, with D tentatively TRBD2 (6 bases). The ends were cut back, 4 bases at V and 7 bases at J, with 10 bases in the middle. Germline loops: CDR1 GTSNPN, CDR2 SVGIG (reference sequence). This CDR3 contains 11 residues. CDR3 amino acids: CAWTPGVTQYF. DNA for the CDR3: TGTGCCTGGACCCCGGGGGTGACCCAGTACTTC.

The rearrangement uses TRBV5-4 and TRBJ1-2; D is uncertain. This CDR3 spans 11 amino acids. The V end lost 4 bases, the J end lost 4 bases, and 5 bases lay between the germline ends. Germline lookup yields CDR1 SGHNT and CDR2 YYREEE (reference sequence). The CDR3 here is CASSLFYGYTF. The DNA of the CDR3 is TGTGCCAGCAGCCTATTCTATGGCTACACCTTC.

Note on this clone: Different DNA sequences within this sample yield the same CDR3. The chain carries TRBV5-1 and TRBJ1-2; no definite D call. Germline V gene lookup returns CDR1 SGHRS and CDR2 YFSETQ. V dropped 0 bases and J dropped 2 bases, with 2 bases sitting between them. CDR3 length: 12 amino acids. CDR3 DNA: TGCGCCAGCAGCTTGGCCAACTATGGCTACACCTTC. Translation gives CASSLANYGYTF.

The gene calls are TRBV4-1 and TRBJ1-1; the D gene is possibly TRBD1 (6 bases). V lost 3 bases, J lost 4 bases, and 21 bases lay in between. The CDR3 is 17 residues long. Germline-derived CDR1 and CDR2 are MGHRA and YSYEKL. DNA for the CDR3: TGCGCCAGCAGCCAGAAGTCGAACAGGGAGGTAAGCACTGAAGCTTTCTTT. Protein product: CASSQKSNREVSTEAFF.

This clone was detected only once. The chain carries TRBV6-5 and TRBJ1-1; no clear D. Germline CDR1 is MNHEY and CDR2 is SVGAGI. CDR3 length: 14 residues. V shed 3 bases and J shed 5 bases, with 13 bases lying between them. CDR3 loop: CASSYRAKVTEAFF. DNA of the CDR3: TGTGCCAGCAGTTATAGGGCTAAGGTGACTGAAGCTTTCTTT.

In this sample, this clone turned up a few times. This rearrangement joins TRBV5-6 to TRBJ1-5, with 8 bases fitting TRBD1. The junction had 11 bases not matched to a gene; V was cut back by 3 bases and J by 3 bases. The CDR3 extends over 17 amino acids. Germline-derived CDR1 and CDR2 are SGHDT and YYEEEE. Here the CDR3 DNA reads TGTGCCAGCAGCTCAAAAGGGACAGGACCCCTCAATCAGCCCCAGCATTTT. This encodes CASSSKGTGPLNQPQHF.

V and J are TRBV7-6 and TRBJ1-1; no reliable D call. The V end was cut by 1 base, the J end by 4 bases, with 13 bases between. Germline loops: CDR1 SGHVS, CDR2 FNYEAQ. This CDR3 has 15 amino acids. The DNA for the CDR3 is TGTGCCAGCAGCTTAGAACGGGGAAAAGGCACTGAAGCTTTCTTT. Protein sequence: CASSLERGKGTEAFF. The whole variable domain, filled in from reference TRBV7-6 and TRBJ1-1, reads GAGVSQSPRYKVTKRGQDVALRCDPISGHVSLYWYRQALGQGPEFLTYFNYEAQQDKSGLPNDRFSAERPEGSISTLTIQRTEQRDSAMYRCASSLERGKGTEAFFGQGTRLTVV.

The chain links TRBV5-4 to TRBJ2-2; 7 bases agree with TRBD1. This CDR3 is built from 15 residues. Trimming removed 4 bases from V and 1 base from J; junction bases left unmatched: 4. CDR1 SGHNT and CDR2 YYREEE come from the germline V gene (reference sequence). DNA of the CDR3: TGTGCCAGCAGCGCCGGGACAGTGAACACCGGGGAGCTGTTTTTT. This encodes CASSAGTVNTGELFF.

Only one count was recorded for this clone. V gene TRBV30 combines with J gene TRBJ1-1; D unclear. Trimming left V 0 bases short and J 2 bases short, with 19 bases between. Germline V lookup: CDR1 GTSNPN, CDR2 SVGIG (reference sequence). The CDR3 length is 17 residues. The CDR3 sequence: CAWSVRPGSRGNTEAFF. DNA for the CDR3: TGTGCCTGGAGTGTACGGCCTGGGTCACGGGGAAACACTGAAGCTTTCTTT.

The rearrangement uses TRBV18 and TRBJ1-3; D remains ambiguous. The V gene lost 0 bases and the J gene lost 3 bases, with 9 bases spanning the gap. This CDR3 contains 15 residues. CDR1 and CDR2 from the germline V gene are KGHSH and LQKENI. This chain's CDR3 is CASSPPNENGNTIYF. CDR3 bases: TGTGCCAGCTCACCACCGAACGAAAATGGAAACACCATATATTTT.

The genes are TRBV29-1 and TRBJ1-5, with D possibly TRBD1 on 5 matching bases. Per the germline V gene, CDR1 is SQVTM and CDR2 is ANQGSEA. The CDR3 runs 14 residues. V lost 4 bases and J 1 base, leaving 11 bases between the germline ends. CDR3 sequence: CSVVVQGSNQPQHF. CDR3 DNA: TGCAGCGTTGTAGTCCAGGGAAGCAATCAGCCCCAGCATTTT.

The rearrangement uses TRBV5-1 and TRBJ1-1; the D is unclear. CDR1 SGHRS and CDR2 YFSETQ come from the germline V gene. V was pared by 1 base and J by 3 bases, with 13 bases between. The CDR3 runs to 15 residues. The CDR3 nucleotides are TGCGCCAGCAGCTTGTCATGGGTTGGGGACACTGAAGCTTTCTTT. This gives the protein CASSLSWVGDTEAFF.

In DNA, the CDR3 is TGTGCCAGTAGTAAACAGGGGAGAGATACGCAGTATTTT. Translated: CASSKQGRDTQYF. V gene TRBV19 combines with J gene TRBJ2-3; 7 bases match TRBD1. The junction had 3 bases not matched to a gene; V was cut back by 4 bases and J by 5 bases. Germline CDR1 reads LNHDA; CDR2 reads SQIVND (reference sequence). The CDR3 spans 13 residues.

The chain recombines TRBV25-1 with TRBJ1-1; D is perhaps TRBD1 (5 bases). This CDR3 is 16 amino acids long. CDR1 and CDR2 (germline): MGHDK, SYGVNS. V lost 4 bases and J 8 bases, leaving 23 bases between the germline ends. The CDR3 loop reads CASSGGGPVSGAEAFF. In DNA, the CDR3 is TGTGCCAGCAGTGGGGGGGGACCGGTTAGTGGAGCGGAAGCTTTCTTT.

The chain couples TRBV2 to TRBJ1-1, with 11 bases matching TRBD1. Germline loops: CDR1 SNHLY, CDR2 FYNNEI. This CDR3 comprises 13 residues. V trimming: 6 bases; J trimming: 5 bases; junction bases outside the gene matches: 2. The CDR3 DNA sequence: TGTGCCAGCAGCCGGGACAGGGGGACTGAAGCTTTCTTT. This encodes CASSRDRGTEAFF.

The rearrangement uses TRBV7-9 and TRBJ1-2; D is unclear. V was pared by 1 base and J by 2 bases, with 11 bases between. Germline CDR1 reads SEHNR; CDR2 reads FQNEAQ (reference sequence). This CDR3 comprises 15 residues. The CDR3 sequence is CASSLDSAENYGYTF. The CDR3 nucleotides read TGTGCCAGCAGCTTAGATTCGGCGGAGAACTATGGCTACACCTTC.

The chain couples TRBV19 to TRBJ1-4; D is uncertain. Germline V gene lookup returns CDR1 LNHDA and CDR2 SQIVND (reference sequence). V lost 5 bases to trimming and J lost 0 bases, with 10 bases between them. This CDR3 is built from 15 residues. Here the CDR3 reads CASSWRAATNEKLFF. The CDR3 region has the DNA TGTGCCAGTAGTTGGAGAGCTGCAACTAATGAAAAACTGTTTTTT.

A remark on this clone: One end of the junction fails to match germline, which may point to a read error. The genes are TRBV11-2 and TRBJ1-5; D is uncertain. This CDR3 region has 13 residues. CDR1 is SGHAT, CDR2 FQNNGV, per germline. The CDR3 DNA follows: TGTGCCAGCAGCCTAGATAGGTTCCAGCCCCAGCATTTT. Amino acids: CASSLDRFQPQHF.

The rearrangement uses TRBV7-2 and TRBJ1-2; TRBD1 agrees at 7 bases. In germline, CDR1 is SGHTA, CDR2 FQGNSA. The CDR3 is 13 residues long. J lost 7 bases, V lost 4 bases, and 6 bases had no gene match. For the CDR3, the DNA is TGTGCCAGCAGCTCAGGGGGGGGTGCTGGCTACACCTTC. It encodes CASSSGGGAGYTF.

This chain connects TRBV5-8 to TRBJ1-2; D is possibly TRBD1 (6 bases). Trimming pared 4 bases from V and 5 bases from J, leaving 21 bases between. This CDR3 contains 16 residues. CDR1 is SGHTS and CDR2 is YDEGEE in the germline V gene. This CDR3 reads CASSLASTGTPYGYTF. The DNA of the CDR3 is TGTGCCAGCAGCCTAGCATCTACAGGGACCCCTTATGGCTACACCTTC.

This clone was recorded a few times. The chain links TRBV7-9 to TRBJ1-2; possible D gene TRBD1, 6 bases. Per germline, CDR1 SEHNR and CDR2 FQNEAQ (reference sequence). V shed 5 bases and J shed 7 bases, with 14 bases lying between them. The CDR3 consists of 13 residues. CDR3: CASSRGEGTGYTF. The CDR3 DNA reads as TGTGCCAGCAGCAGGGGGGAAGGGACTGGCTACACCTTC.